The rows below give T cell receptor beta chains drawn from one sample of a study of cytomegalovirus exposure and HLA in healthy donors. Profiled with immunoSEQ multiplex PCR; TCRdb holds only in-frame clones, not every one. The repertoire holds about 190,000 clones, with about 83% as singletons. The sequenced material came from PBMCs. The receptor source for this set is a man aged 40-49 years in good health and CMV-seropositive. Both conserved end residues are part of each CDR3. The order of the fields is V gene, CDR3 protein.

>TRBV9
CASNGGGNGGELFF
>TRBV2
CASSESLNANEKLFF
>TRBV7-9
CASSTTDSSYGYTF
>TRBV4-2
CASSPGTGGWNEQFF
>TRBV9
CASSGPGTGDYEQYF
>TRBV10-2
CASVDTGRYGYTF
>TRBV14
CASSQDWANTEAFF
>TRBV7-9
CSSSSPKDRTMVGTEAFF
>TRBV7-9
CASSLAGDSWAFF
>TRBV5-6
CASSQMAQGSEKLFF
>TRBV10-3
CAITEAANTEAFF
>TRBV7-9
CASSRGQATNEKLFF
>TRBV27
CASSPWTGLQLNYGYTF
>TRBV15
CATSRDNREETQYF
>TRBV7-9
CASSLGQGVETQYF
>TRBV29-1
CSGGSRVVAEAFF
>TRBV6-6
CASRGQGAPEAFF
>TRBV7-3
CASSLTSSSGNTIYF
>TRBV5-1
CASSPNAGTGVYEQYF
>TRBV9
CASSSGTNAYNEQFF
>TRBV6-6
CASRLGQYSNQPQHF
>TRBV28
CASRQNSGNTIYF
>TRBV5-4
CASSLAVSTDTQYF
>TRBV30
CARDRGLGEAFF
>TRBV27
CASSSWGQLNTEAFF
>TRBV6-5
CASSYPMSGGGYEQFF
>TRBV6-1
CASSVGRGNGYTF
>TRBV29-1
CSVQSGGSYEQYF
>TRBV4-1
CASSQETPMVAVTPRSTDTQYF
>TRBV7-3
CASSQTSYDEQFF
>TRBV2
CASSPAGTLDYEQYF
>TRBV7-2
CASSWTSSYEQYF
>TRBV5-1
CASSMQGREDTQYF
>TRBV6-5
CASSVTGWGGYTF
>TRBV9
CASSRSLAGGDNEQFF
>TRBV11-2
CASSFRRGGELFF
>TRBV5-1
CASRLGLADTNTGELFF
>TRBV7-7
CASSQDRNTEAFF
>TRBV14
CASSQGQNSNQPQHF
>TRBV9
CASRGVGSALAFF
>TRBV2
CASLDRSYSGNTIYF
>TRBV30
CAWTAGAPDTGELFF
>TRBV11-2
CASSSGLAGYEQYF
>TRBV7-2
CAAGEDRANQPQHF
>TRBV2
CASSEALSGTEAFF
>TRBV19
CASMEGADNEQFF
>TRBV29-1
CSVEDRRGETQYF
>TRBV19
CASSTLSGRAREEQFF
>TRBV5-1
CASSLVPAVAEQFF
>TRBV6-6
CASSYERALHF
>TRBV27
CASSARVAGAATQYF
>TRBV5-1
CASSSGDSEKLFF
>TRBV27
CASSLFRDSYEQYF